A single sample gave rise to the 3 T cell receptor beta chains below, sequenced in a study of cytomegalovirus exposure and HLA in healthy donors. This table comes from immunoSEQ multiplex PCR, and its TCRdb copy is limited to in-frame clones, with some not included. The sample includes 150,000 to 200,000 clones, roughly 89% of them seen just once. Material: PBMCs. All receptors derive from a woman under 30 in good health and CMV-seropositive.

This chain links TRBV5-1 with TRBJ1-3, with D maybe TRBD1 (6 bases). Germline V gives CDR1 SGHRS, CDR2 YFSETQ. This CDR3 is 15 amino acids long. V lost 4 bases, J lost 4 bases, and 15 bases lay in between. CDR3 amino acids: CASSLGGTQGNTIYF. The CDR3 nucleotides are TGCGCCAGCAGCCTGGGGGGGACACAAGGAAACACCATATATTTT.

For the CDR3, the DNA is TGTGCCAGCAGCTTAGAGAGTTCCTATGGCTACACCTTC. Translating gives CASSLESSYGYTF. The V and J genes are TRBV7-8 and TRBJ1-2, with unresolved D. V was clipped by 1 base and J by 4 bases, with 7 bases between them. There are 13 residues in the CDR3. CDR1 and CDR2 (germline): SGHVS, FQNEAQ.

In its sample, this clone was seen a few times. This chain uses TRBV5-1 with TRBJ2-5; D ambiguous. V dropped 3 bases and J dropped 1 base, with 7 bases sitting between them. The CDR3 totals 13 residues. Germline V gene data show CDR1 as SGHRS and CDR2 as YFSETQ. CDR3 loop: CASSSPRQETQYF. The DNA of the CDR3 is TGCGCCAGCAGCTCCCCCCGCCAAGAGACCCAGTACTTC.